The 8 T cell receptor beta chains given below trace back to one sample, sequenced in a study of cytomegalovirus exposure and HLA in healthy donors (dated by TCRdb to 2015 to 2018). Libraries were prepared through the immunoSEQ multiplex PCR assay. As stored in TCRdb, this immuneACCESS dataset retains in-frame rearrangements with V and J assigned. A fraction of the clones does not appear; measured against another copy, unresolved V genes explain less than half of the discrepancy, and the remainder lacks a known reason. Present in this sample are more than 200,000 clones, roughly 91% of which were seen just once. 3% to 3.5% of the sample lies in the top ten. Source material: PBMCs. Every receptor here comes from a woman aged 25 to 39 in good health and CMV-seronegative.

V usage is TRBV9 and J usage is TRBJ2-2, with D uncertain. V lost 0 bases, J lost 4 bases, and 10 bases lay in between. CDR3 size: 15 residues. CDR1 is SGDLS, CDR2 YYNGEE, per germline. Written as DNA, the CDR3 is TGTGCCAGCAGCGTAGGTGACACCTCCACCGGGGAGCTGTTTTTT. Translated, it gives CASSVGDTSTGELFF. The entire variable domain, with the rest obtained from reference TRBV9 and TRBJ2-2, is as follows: DSGVTQTPKHLITATGQRVTLRCSPRSGDLSVYWYQQSLDQGLQFLIQYYNGEERAKGNILERFSAQQFPDLHSELNLSSLELGDSALYFCASSVGDTSTGELFFGEGSRLTVL.

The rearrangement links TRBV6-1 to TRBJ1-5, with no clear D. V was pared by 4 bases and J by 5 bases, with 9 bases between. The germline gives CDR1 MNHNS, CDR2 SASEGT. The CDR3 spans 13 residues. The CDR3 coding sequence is TGTGCCAGCAGTGCCCAATACGATCAGCCCCAGCATTTT. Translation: CASSAQYDQPQHF.

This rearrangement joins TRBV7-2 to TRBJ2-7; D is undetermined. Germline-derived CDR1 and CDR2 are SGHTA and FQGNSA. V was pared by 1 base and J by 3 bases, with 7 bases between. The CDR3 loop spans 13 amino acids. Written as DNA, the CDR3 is TGTGCCAGCAGCTTAGGGCAGAACTACGAGCAGTACTTC. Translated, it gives CASSLGQNYEQYF.

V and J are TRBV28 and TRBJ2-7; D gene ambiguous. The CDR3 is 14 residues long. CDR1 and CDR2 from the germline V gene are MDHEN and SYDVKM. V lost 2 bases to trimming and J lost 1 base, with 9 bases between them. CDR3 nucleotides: TGTGCCAGCAGTTTAGGTTCTGGTTCCTACGAGCAGTACTTC. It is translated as CASSLGSGSYEQYF.

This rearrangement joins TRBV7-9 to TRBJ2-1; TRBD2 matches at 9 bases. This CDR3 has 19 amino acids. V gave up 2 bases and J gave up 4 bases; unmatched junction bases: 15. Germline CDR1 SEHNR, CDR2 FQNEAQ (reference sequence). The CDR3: CASSLKGGVAGVEYNEQFF. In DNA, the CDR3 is TGTGCCAGCAGCTTAAAAGGAGGGGTAGCGGGAGTGGAGTACAATGAGCAGTTCTTC.

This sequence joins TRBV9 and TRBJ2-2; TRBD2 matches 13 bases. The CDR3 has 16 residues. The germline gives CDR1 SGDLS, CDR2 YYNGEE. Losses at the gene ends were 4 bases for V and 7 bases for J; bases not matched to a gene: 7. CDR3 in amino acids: CASSLGLAGVVGELFF. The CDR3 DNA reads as TGTGCCAGCAGCCTCGGACTAGCGGGAGTCGTCGGGGAGCTGTTTTTT.

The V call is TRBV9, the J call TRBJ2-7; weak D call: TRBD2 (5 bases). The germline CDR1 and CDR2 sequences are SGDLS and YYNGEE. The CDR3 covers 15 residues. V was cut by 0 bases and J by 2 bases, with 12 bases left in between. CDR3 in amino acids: CASSVDGGFTYEQYF. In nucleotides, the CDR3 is TGTGCCAGCAGCGTAGATGGCGGGTTTACCTACGAGCAGTACTTC.

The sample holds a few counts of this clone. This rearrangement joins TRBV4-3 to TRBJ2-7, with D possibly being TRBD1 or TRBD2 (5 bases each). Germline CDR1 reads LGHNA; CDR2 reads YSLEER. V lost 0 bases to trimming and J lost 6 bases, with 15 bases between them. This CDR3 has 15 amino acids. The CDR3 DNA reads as TGCGCCAGCAGCCAAGATCGCCGAGGGACCTTCGAGCAGTACTTC. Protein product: CASSQDRRGTFEQYF.